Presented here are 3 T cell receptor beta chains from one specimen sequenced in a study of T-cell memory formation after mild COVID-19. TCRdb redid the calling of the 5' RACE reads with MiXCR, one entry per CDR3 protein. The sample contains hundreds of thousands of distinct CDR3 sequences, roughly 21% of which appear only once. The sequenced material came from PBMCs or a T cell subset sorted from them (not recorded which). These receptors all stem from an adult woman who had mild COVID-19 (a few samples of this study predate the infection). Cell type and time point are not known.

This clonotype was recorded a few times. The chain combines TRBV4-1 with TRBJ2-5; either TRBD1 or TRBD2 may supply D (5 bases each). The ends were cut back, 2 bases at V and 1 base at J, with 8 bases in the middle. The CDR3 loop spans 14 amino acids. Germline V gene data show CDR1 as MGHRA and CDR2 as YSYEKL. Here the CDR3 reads CASSQRDGQETQYF. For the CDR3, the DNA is TGCGCCAGCAGCCAAAGGGACGGCCAAGAGACCCAGTACTTC.

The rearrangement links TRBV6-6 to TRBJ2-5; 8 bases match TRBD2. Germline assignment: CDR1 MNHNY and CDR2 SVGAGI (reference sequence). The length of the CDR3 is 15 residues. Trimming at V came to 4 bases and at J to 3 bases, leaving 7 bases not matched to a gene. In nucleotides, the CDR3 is TGTGCCAGCAGTTGGTTAGCGGGGAGGAAAGAGACCCAGTACTTC. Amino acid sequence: CASSWLAGRKETQYF.

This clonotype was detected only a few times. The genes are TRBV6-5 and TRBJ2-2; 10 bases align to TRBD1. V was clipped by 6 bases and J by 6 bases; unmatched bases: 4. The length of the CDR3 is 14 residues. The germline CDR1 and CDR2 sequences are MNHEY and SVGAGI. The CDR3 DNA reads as TGTGCCAGCAGACCTGACAGGGGGCCCGGGGAGCTGTTTTTT. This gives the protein CASRPDRGPGELFF.